This T cell receptor (beta chain) was profiled in a study of T and B cells in COVID-19 patients. Study at large: Active-infection patients were older, median approximately 68 years, than recovered patients, median around 30 years. Points from the study as a whole: Few blood samples existed from mildly ill patients during symptoms or early in severe cases. Patients with COVID-19 reportedly showed strongly skewed T cell receptor beta variable and joining gene usage. No sequencing was yet done of CD4+, regulatory or CD8+ subsets, or of SARS-CoV-2-responsive or tetramer+ sorted cells.

TRB rearrangements were amplified by multiplex PCR with BIOMED2 TRB-A/B primers. TCRdb re-called the multiplex PCR reads through MiXCR, storing one row per CDR3 protein. This sample has around 10,000 distinct CDR3 sequences; roughly two fifths occur once, and the top ten carry 53%. The sample holds a few counts of this clonotype. Its antigen is not known. The CDR3 has 13 residues. Germline lookup yields CDR1 MNHEY and CDR2 SVGEGT. Trimming cost V 2 bases and J 6 bases, with 9 bases left between them. From blood, about 240-500 ng of genomic DNA served as TRB template. This sequence joins TRBV6-2 or TRBV6-3 and TRBJ2-3; D remains ambiguous. The source is a human donor with active COVID-19. The source material was blood. CDR3 in amino acids: CASSYRQGDTQYF. CDR3 DNA sequence: TGTGCCAGCAGTTACAGACAAGGGGATACGCAGTATTTT.